What follows are 24 T cell receptor beta chains derived from one specimen sequenced in a study of T cells in Graves' hyperthyroidism and ophthalmopathy. Amplification of TCR beta CDR3 regions used RNA as the template. During a first-round RT-PCR of the TCR CDR3, the HTBI primer set was used. Each CDR3 protein gets one entry after TCRdb re-called the multiplex PCR reads with MiXCR. Here the sample spans about 95,000 distinct CDR3 sequences, around 40% being singletons. The sequenced material came from peripheral blood or thyroid tissue (not recorded which). Receptors were obtained from a woman younger than 45 with Graves' hyperthyroidism.

Ten or more counts support this clonotype. This chain uses TRBV20-1 with TRBJ1-2; perhaps TRBD1 as D (5 bases). The CDR3 sequence is 13 residues long. Per the germline V gene, CDR1 is DFQATT and CDR2 is SNEGSKA (reference sequence). Trimming removed 3 bases from V and 7 bases from J, with 15 bases in between. This CDR3 is CSARGRAKGGYTF. The CDR3 DNA reads as TGCAGTGCTAGGGGACGGGCTAAGGGTGGCTACACCTTC.

Comments on this clonotype: Germline is not matched at one junction end, which may reflect a read error. V and J are TRBV7-6 and TRBJ2-5; TRBD2 matches 8 bases. The CDR3 runs 15 residues. The germline CDR1 and CDR2 sequences are SGHVS and FNYEAQ. CDR3 DNA sequence: TGTGCCAGCAGTTTAGCGGGAAGACTCACAGAGACCCAGTACTTC. Translating it yields CASSLAGRLTETQYF.

The chain combines TRBV24-1 with TRBJ2-7; D unresolved. V was trimmed by 5 bases and J by 5 bases, leaving 15 bases between them. Germline V gene sequence: CDR1 KGHDR, CDR2 SFDVKD. The CDR3 has 14 amino acids. The CDR3 reads CATSARVDLHEQYF. The CDR3 nucleotides read TGTGCCACCAGTGCCCGAGTGGATCTCCACGAGCAGTACTTC.

The chain employs TRBV20-1 and TRBJ2-5; the match to TRBD2 covers 11 bases. The CDR3 covers 14 residues. The V and J ends lost 6 bases and 6 bases, in that order; junction bases with no gene match: 9. Germline V CDR1 and CDR2: DFQATT, SNEGSKA (reference sequence). The chain's CDR3 is CSATGLAGYQTQYF. CDR3 DNA: TGCAGTGCGACCGGACTAGCGGGTTATCAGACCCAGTACTTC.

Remarks on this clonotype: At one end the junction does not follow the germline gene, possibly because of a read error. The V and J genes are TRBV6-5 and TRBJ1-4; 10 bases are a match to TRBD1. Per the germline V gene, CDR1 is MNHEY and CDR2 is SVGAGI. This CDR3 has 14 amino acids. CDR3 sequence (DNA): TGTGCCAACAGTTACGAGACAGGGGGCGGAAAACTGTTTTTT. Translating it yields CANSYETGGGKLFF.

This clonotype occurred once. The chain is built from TRBV19 and TRBJ2-5; D unclear. Trimming shortened V by 7 bases and J by 1 base, and 4 bases separated the two germline ends. The CDR3 has 11 amino acids. Germline V gives CDR1 LNHDA, CDR2 SQIVND (reference sequence). The DNA for the CDR3 is TGTGCCAGTACCGGCCAAGAGACCCAGTACTTC. Translated, it gives CASTGQETQYF.

At least ten counts were recorded for this clonotype. CDR3 protein: CASSQLGKSPLHF. DNA for the CDR3: TGTGCCAGCAGTCAATTAGGGAAGTCACCCCTCCACTTT. The gene calls are TRBV2 and TRBJ1-6; D unclear. V was trimmed by 5 bases and J by 10 bases, leaving 12 bases between them. Germline CDR1 and CDR2: SNHLY and FYNNEI. The CDR3 covers 13 residues.

The chain couples TRBV7-2 to TRBJ1-2; D is possibly TRBD1 (5 bases). V was pared by 3 bases and J by 14 bases, with 31 bases between. This CDR3 has 17 residues. Germline CDR1 is SGHTA and CDR2 is FQGNSA. The CDR3 is CASSFGGGRTPLGGYTF. Written as DNA, the CDR3 is TGTGCCAGCAGCTTTGGGGGAGGACGGACCCCCCTGGGGGGTTATACCTTC.

This clonotype was counted at least ten times. V gene TRBV3-1 combines with J gene TRBJ2-7; TRBD1 matches 7 bases. J gave up 0 bases and V 1 base, and 3 bases lay outside the gene matches. The germline V gene has CDR1 LGHDT and CDR2 YNNKEL (reference sequence). There are 15 residues in the CDR3. CDR3 in amino acids: CASSQGQGRSYEQYF. The CDR3 coding sequence is TGTGCCAGCAGCCAAGGACAGGGTCGCTCCTACGAGCAGTACTTC.

The sample holds many counts of this clonotype. This chain uses TRBV10-3 with TRBJ2-7, with a possible D match to TRBD1 (6 bases). The germline V and J ends were trimmed by 4 bases and 4 bases, with 11 bases remaining between them. Germline V gene data show CDR1 as ENHRY and CDR2 as SYGVKD. This CDR3 comprises 13 residues. The CDR3 loop is CAISGQDQYEQYF. The CDR3 nucleotides are TGTGCCATCAGTGGACAGGACCAATACGAGCAGTACTTC.

This chain joins TRBV20-1 and TRBJ2-5, with D possibly being TRBD2 (5 bases). V lost 3 bases, J lost 12 bases, and 8 bases lay in between. The CDR3 has 9 amino acids. In germline, CDR1 is DFQATT, CDR2 SNEGSKA (reference sequence). The CDR3 protein is CSASSGKYF. CDR3 sequence (DNA): TGCAGTGCTAGTTCGGGAAAGTACTTC.

This clonotype came up many times. This rearrangement joins TRBV12-3 or TRBV12-4 to TRBJ2-2; 11 positions agree with TRBD2. Unmatched junction bases numbered 7, after V lost 6 bases and J lost 4 bases. There are 16 residues in the CDR3. CDR3 nucleotides: TGTGCCAGCAGATATAGCGGGAGGGCCCTCACCGGGGAGCTGTTTTTT. Its translation: CASRYSGRALTGELFF.

A note on this clonotype: This may come from a read error, since a much larger clone is one base off. The chain is built from TRBV7-2 and TRBJ1-1, with D hard to call. This CDR3 region has 15 residues. The V end was cut by 6 bases, the J end by 5 bases, with 19 bases between. Germline V gene sequence: CDR1 SGHTA, CDR2 FQGNSA. The CDR3 region has the DNA TGTGCCAGCAGTTTACCCCCGGGCCCCGGAACTGAAGCTTTCTTT. It translates to CASSLPPGPGTEAFF.

Concerning this clonotype: Its ends do not fully match the called genes, so a read error is possible. This chain links TRBV16 with TRBJ2-7; D may be TRBD2 (5 bases). The CDR3 spans 13 residues. The germline gives CDR1 KGHSY, CDR2 FQNENV. Here the CDR3 reads CASSHRGSYEQCF. The CDR3 DNA follows: TGTGCCAGCAGCCATCGGGGTTCCTACGAGCAGTGCTTC.

This clonotype was recorded a few times. The chain employs TRBV28 and TRBJ1-1, with a possible D match to TRBD1 (6 bases). The CDR3 is 18 amino acids. Looked up from germline, CDR1 is MDHEN and CDR2 is SYDVKM. Between the trimmed V and J ends, which lost 3 bases and 0 bases, there was a span of 20 bases. DNA for the CDR3: TGTGCCAGCAGTTTTCCCTCCCTAAGGGGGGCGGTGAACACTGAAGCTTTCTTT. Protein: CASSFPSLRGAVNTEAFF.

V and J are TRBV2 and TRBJ1-3, with 7 nucleotides matching TRBD1. J gave up 4 bases and V 8 bases, and 2 bases lay outside the gene matches. CDR1 SNHLY and CDR2 FYNNEI come from the germline V gene. The CDR3 is made up of 12 amino acids. The CDR3: CASQGEGNTIYF. The CDR3 DNA reads as TGTGCCAGCCAGGGGGAGGGAAACACCATATATTTT. Complete variable domain (other parts from reference TRBV2 and TRBJ1-3): EPEVTQTPSHQVTQMGQEVILRCVPISNHLYFYWYRQILGQKVEFLVSFYNNEISEKSEIFDDQFSVERPDGSNFTLKIRSTKLEDSAMYFCASQGEGNTIYFGEGSWLTVV.

The table lists this clonotype with many counts. The chain joins TRBV7-2 to TRBJ2-7, with 8 bases lining up with TRBD2. This CDR3 is 15 amino acids long. V shed 5 bases and J 3 bases; nucleotides not matched to a gene: 9. Germline-derived CDR1 and CDR2 are SGHTA and FQGNSA. The DNA of the CDR3 is TGTGCCAGCAGCCCCCGGGGGGGGCGCTTCTACGAGCAGTACTTC. Translation: CASSPRGGRFYEQYF.

The chain uses TRBV10-3 and TRBJ1-2; 11 bases match TRBD1. This CDR3 spans 14 amino acids. V was pared by 4 bases and J by 8 bases, with 6 bases of the junction left unmatched. Germline V gene data show CDR1 as ENHRY and CDR2 as SYGVKD. This CDR3 is CAISGTGGAGGYTF. The CDR3, as DNA: TGTGCCATCAGTGGGACAGGGGGCGCAGGCGGCTACACCTTC.

In its sample, this clonotype was seen many times. The V gene is TRBV20-1, the J gene TRBJ2-2; D possibly corresponds to TRBD2 (5 bases). This CDR3 is built from 14 residues. Trimming took 1 base from V and 2 from J, leaving 8 bases between them. Germline-derived CDR1 and CDR2 are DFQATT and SNEGSKA (reference sequence). The CDR3 protein is CSARASGNTGELFF. CDR3 sequence (DNA): TGCAGTGCTAGAGCCAGCGGAAACACCGGGGAGCTGTTTTTT.

This clonotype was picked up many times. DNA for the CDR3: TGTGCCAGCAGTTCCATACTCCGACCTGGCGGTGAAGCTTTCTTT. Translating it yields CASSSILRPGGEAFF. J is TRBJ1-1 and V is TRBV6-6; D is ambiguous. V was pared by 4 bases and J by 7 bases, with 19 bases between. Germline loops: CDR1 MNHNY, CDR2 SVGAGI (reference sequence). This CDR3 is built from 15 residues.

The chain couples TRBV7-2 to TRBJ2-5; TRBD2 agrees at 15 bases. Germline V CDR1 and CDR2: SGHTA, FQGNSA. The CDR3 is 18 amino acids. V shed 5 bases and J 5 bases; nucleotides not matched to a gene: 12. Written as DNA, the CDR3 is TGTGCCAGCAGCAGACCGGGACTAGCGGGAGGACGGGGGGAGACCCAGTACTTC. It translates to CASSRPGLAGGRGETQYF.

As concerns this clonotype: A much larger clone is a single base away; this may be a read error. This sequence joins TRBV13 and TRBJ1-4; D gene unclear. The CDR3 is 11 amino acids. Germline V gives CDR1 PRHDT, CDR2 FYEKMQ (reference sequence). The CDR3 protein is CASILNEKLLF. CDR3 nucleotide sequence: TGTGCCAGCATCTTAAACGAAAAACTGCTTTTT.

The CDR3 sequence: CASSPGTGRRRQPQHF. The CDR3 nucleotides are TGCGCCAGCAGCCCTGGGACAGGCCGGAGGAGGCAGCCCCAGCATTTT. The chain recombines TRBV5-1 with TRBJ1-5, with TRBD1 matching 8 bases. The CDR3 covers 16 residues. The germline CDR1 and CDR2 sequences are SGHRS and YFSETQ. V trimming: 4 bases; J trimming: 7 bases; junction bases outside the gene matches: 13.

By share, this clonotype counts as medium-sized. The rearrangement joins TRBV20-1 to TRBJ2-7; D is possibly TRBD1 or TRBD2 (5 bases each). The ends were cut back, 5 bases at V and 3 bases at J, with 14 bases in the middle. The length of the CDR3 is 13 residues. The germline V gene has CDR1 DFQATT and CDR2 SNEGSKA (reference sequence). CDR3 DNA: TGCAGTGCTGACCGAGGGGCTATCTACGAGCAGTACTTC. It translates to CSADRGAIYEQYF.